This T cell receptor beta chain derives from a study of T cells in Graves' hyperthyroidism and ophthalmopathy. Overall study results and limits: Blood also showed most of the thyroid clonotypes that were expanded above 0.001.

RNA transcripts yielded amplified TCR beta CDR3 regions. Carried out on the TCR CDR3, a first-round RT-PCR used the HTBI primer set. One entry per CDR3 protein results from TCRdb running MiXCR on the multiplex PCR reads. The sample comprises fewer than 450,000 distinct CDR3 sequences, over 12% of which are singletons, and 25% to 30% rests with the top ten. Cells are PBMCs isolated from more than 8.5 ml of fresh blood. The CDR3 is 11 amino acids. Germline V gene data show CDR1 as SQVTM and CDR2 as ANQGSEA. With 5 bases removed from V and 5 bases from J, the gap between germline ends came to 7 bases. This clonotype has a count of ten or more. Antigen unknown.

The sequencing sample was made of blood. V and J are TRBV29-1 and TRBJ2-1, with no clear D. The clonotype comes from a man aged 50-60 years with Graves' ophthalmopathy. The CDR3 DNA follows: TGCAGCGTTCGACGAGACAATGAGCAGTTCTTC. It translates to CSVRRDNEQFF.